Included here is one TCR beta chain sequence, with context. Assay: immunoSEQ multiplex PCR; the TCRdb copy retains only in-frame clones and omits some. Of 340,000 or so clones in the sample, around 90% are singletons; the top ten hold 1%. This record belongs to a study of blood T cell repertoires in COVID-19. CDR1 is LNHNV, CDR2 YYDKDF, per germline (reference sequence). The V gene lost 0 bases and the J gene lost 0 bases, with 12 bases spanning the gap. The CDR3 extends over 17 amino acids. The chain links TRBV15 to TRBJ1-3, with D unclear. Sequencing was done on a sample of peripheral blood. The sequence came from a man in his fifties or sixties with active or convalescent COVID-19. The CDR3 loop reads CATSREGPRLSGNTIYF. In nucleotides, the CDR3 is TGTGCCACCAGCAGAGAGGGCCCACGGCTCTCTGGAAACACCATATATTTT.